Sequencing of this T cell receptor beta chain was carried out in a study of shared clonotypes between healthy human individuals (TCRdb year 2020). For context, the study as a whole: Three men and a couple of women, aged 18 to 49 years, made up the cohort. For each donor, three plates each were used for CD4 naive and CD4 memory, two plates were used for CD8 naive, and one plate was used for CD8 memory. To estimate repertoire size and how much clonotype sharing occurs between individuals, the study deeply sequenced the blood TCR repertoires of roughly 5 healthy adults. To increase sequencing depth and limit assay-specific biases, different laboratories used diverse techniques to prepare libraries and sequence TCR repertoires. Leukapheresis yielded between about 0.8 and 9.5 billion PBMCs per donor. Study-wide findings and limitations: Pairwise subsampling led to the expectation that sequencing depth would affect the degree of clonotype sharing among donors. Naive subsets generally had larger estimated clonotype richness than memory subsets. Sharing across a handful of donors was observed for 5% to 6.5% of naive CD4, under 4% of naive CD8, about 2.3% of memory CD4, and roughly 0.4% of memory CD8 clonotypes. Because the study included only a small number of donors, the genetic and exposure-history diversity represented was limited. Only blood was sampled, and tissue TCR repertoires likely differ from those in blood. Even with the large sequencing depth, rarefaction of the sorted-subset datasets indicated that sequencing was incomplete. Compared with non-shared clonotypes, the clonotypes found in all four sorted-subset donors had higher generation probabilities.

Donors were healthy HIV-negative adults with no recently reported acute infections or vaccinations. Every donor was a Caucasian adult living in Nashville, Tennessee, USA. CD4+ T cells were enriched by magnetic negative selection, after which naive cells were positively selected on CD45RA and the negative fraction was taken as the memory subset. Blood was collected by leukapheresis, and PBMCs were isolated by Ficoll-Histopaque density gradient centrifugation and then cryopreserved in liquid nitrogen vapor phase. Purity and quantity of every magnetically sorted T cell population were checked by analytical flow cytometry. From each sorted fraction, genomic DNA was isolated and quantified by UV absorbance on a Nanodrop 2000c. Notes on this clone: The antigen this receptor binds is unknown. Base qualities are not at hand, and no much larger clone is one base apart.

The V end gives up 0 bases and the J end 0 bases, leaving 4 bases in the junction not matched to a gene. Taken from the germline V gene, the CDR1 and CDR2 loops are SGHRS and YFSETQ. From cysteine to phenylalanine, the CDR3 is 16 amino acids long. This entry keeps only the CDR3 DNA: 48 bases, framed from base 1. Using the deep immunoSEQ assay, TCR CDR3 regions were amplified from genomic DNA by multiplex PCR. Extracted genomic DNA from each cell subset was distributed evenly across all wells of several immunoSEQ 96-well plates, and each plate was treated as a replicate. For sorted subsets, each replicate PCR was loaded with approximately 200 ng genomic DNA, equivalent to some 27,000 T cell genomes. The purified libraries were quantified using a Qubit 3.0 fluorometer, sized with a Bioanalyzer 2100, and then quantified again using the KAPA Library Quantification kit. Every immunoSEQ 96-well plate was sequenced on a separate single-read 150-cycle Illumina NextSeq 550 flow cell. Per the authors' processing: Because the immunoSEQ output held only junctional sequences and lacked quality scores, the filtering could not match the filtering applied to full-length reads. To assign V/J genes and CDR3, sequences were annotated against IMGT germline references using PyIR, a Python wrapper for IgBLAST v1.9. Reads were filtered out if the reads had weak V/J assignments (E-value above 1e-6), no CDR3, stop codons, out-of-frame junctions, or ambiguous translated residues. V3J clonotypes were defined by identical inferred V gene, J gene, and CDR3 amino acid sequence. The percentage overlap between two repertoires was calculated by dividing the number of shared unique clonotypes by the size of the smaller repertoire. Three approaches were used to assess repertoire richness: RTK rarefaction, the Chao1 estimator, and Recon v2.1 estimates of unobserved clonotypes. OLGA was used to compute generation probabilities for all TCRbeta clonotypes that the gDNA method yielded from a handful of donors. TCRdb obtained this table from immuneACCESS and retained in-frame rearrangements with V and J assigned. These tables miss some clones; where compared with another copy, unresolved V genes account for less than half of the shortfall, and the remainder is unexplained. D and trimming come from the DNA, and the V and J calls and clone size come from that table. Counted in this sample were just over 2,000,000 clones; 85% to 95% of them appeared once. 0.13% of the sample is in the top ten clones.

The clonotype comes from a man aged 18 to 35 in good health. The chain uses TRBV5-1 and TRBJ2-3, with 7 bases matching TRBD1. The sequencing input was naive CD4+ T cells sorted from blood. This specimen's cell subset or site label, interpreted: CD45RA+ positively selected. The bases read TGCGCCAGCAGCTTGGATGGGACAGCCAGCACAGATACGCAGTATTTT. It translates as CASSLDGTASTDTQYF. Here the CDR3 is joined to the reference TRBV5-1 and TRBJ2-3 genes, and the full variable domain is: KAGVTQTPRYLIKTRGQQVTLSCSPISGHRSVSWYQQTPGQGLQFLFEYFSETQRNKGNFPGRFSGRQFSNSRSEMNVSTLELGDSALYLCASSLDGTASTDTQYFGPGTRLTVL.